This T cell receptor beta chain was documented in a study of T cell changes during pregnancy in multiple sclerosis. Trimming left V 2 bases short and J 3 bases short, with 11 bases between. The length of the CDR3 is 14 residues. The germline gives CDR1 MNHEY, CDR2 SVGAGI. Profiling relied on immunoSEQ multiplex PCR, and the TCRdb table lists in-frame clones only, not all of them. The data contain approximately 41,000 clones, roughly 93% of them singletons. This clonotype originated in a female donor with multiple sclerosis, enrolled in a pregnancy study. Sequences were derived from CD4+ T cells from peripheral blood mononuclear cells, sampled in the second trimester of pregnancy. The rearrangement uses TRBV6-5 and TRBJ2-7; maybe TRBD1 (6 bases). CDR3 region: CASSYDVDSYEQYF. In DNA, the CDR3 is TGTGCCAGCAGTTACGATGTGGACAGCTACGAGCAGTACTTC.